One T cell receptor beta chain is described in this entry. Its antigen target is currently unknown. This sample was included in a study of CXCR3-negative and CXCR3-positive naive CD8 T cells (dated 2019 in TCRdb). Context from the whole study: Approximately 130 million TRB reads were obtained in total, roughly 1.5 +/- 0.3 million reads per library. For the TRBV-TRBJ cluster analysis, the naive subsets came from a handful of donors, while the memory cells came from 3 donors. Diversity and physicochemical repertoire analyses covered 10 to 11 donors pooled from two independent experiments.

The paper's findings and limits, for the study overall: Similar TRBV-TRBJ usage was shown by naive CXCR3-negative and CXCR3-positive cells from the same donor, whereas distinct patterns were shown by memory cells. Because surface CD5, which is linked to self-reactivity in mice, was comparable between the naive subsets, TCR interaction strength was also inferred from the physicochemical properties of TRB CDR3s. TRB CDR3s from CXCR3-positive naive cells showed higher hydrophobicity (lower Kidera factor 4), lower energy, and higher strength and volume indices than CXCR3-negative naive cells. Because CXCR3 expression was partially decreased after cryopreservation, freshly isolated PBMCs were used for most assays. Both naive subsets had comparably high repertoire diversity, while memory CD8+ T cells had much lower repertoire diversity.

Each CD8+ T cell subset was flow-sorted in triplicate, with under 350,000 cells per subset placed directly into RLT lysis buffer. Naive CD8+ T cells were defined stringently as CD45RO-CCR7+CD27+CD95- to exclude memory contaminants. Peripheral blood mononuclear cells were isolated from buffy coats using standard density gradient centrifugation. A FACSAria III was used to flow-sort naive CD8+ T cells into CXCR3-negative and CXCR3-positive populations. Total RNA was extracted from sorted cells using an RNeasy Mini Kit. Reads for this sample came from a NextSeq 550. The Human TCR Profiling Kit (MiLaboratory) was used to prepare UMI-labeled 5' RACE TRB cDNA libraries. cDNA synthesis used the entire amount of extracted RNA, and PCR amplification then used the entire amount of cDNA produced. Libraries were prepared in parallel with an identical number of PCR cycles. In the source study's methods: MIGEC and MiXCR extracted about 50,000 +/- 10,000 unique UMI-labeled TRB cDNA molecules per library, requiring at least two reads per UMI. Each library averaged around 42,000 +/- 9,900 functional in-frame TRB CDR3 nucleotide clonotypes without stop codons. After downsampling to 5000 UMI-labeled TRB molecules per sample, diversity metrics such as normalized Shannon-Wiener and Chao1 were calculated in VDJtools. Clonotype-size-weighted physicochemical properties of the central five CDR3 residues (interaction energy, strength, volume and Kidera factor 4) were computed in VDJtools. The reads were reprocessed in TCRdb, with one entry per CDR3 protein sequence and no accompanying DNA. It is TCRdb's table, rather than the study itself, that gives the V and J calls and clone size. The data table for this sample lists about 90,000 distinct CDR3 sequences. The ten largest clonotypes hold about 1.1% of the sample.

Sequencing input: naive CXCR3- CD8+ T cells from blood. Interpreted using the paper, the cell subset or site label stands for: CD45RO-CCR7+CD27+CD95- naive CD8+ T cells lacking CXCR3 (TNR3-). This TCR was sampled from a human donor in good health. Some clones in this sample may be carry-over from other donors' samples.

The CDR3 region reads CSVAGTAGEQYF. The rearranged segments are TRBV29-1 and TRBJ2-7; TCRdb gives TRBD1 as the D gene, but with no DNA this cannot be confirmed. From a lookup of the germline V gene, CDR1 and CDR2 are SQVTM and ANQGSEA. From cysteine to phenylalanine, the CDR3 is 12 amino acids long. No coding sequence is recorded.